The 14 T cell receptor beta chains presented below share a single source sample, sequenced in a study of cytomegalovirus exposure and HLA in healthy donors. Assay: immunoSEQ multiplex PCR; the TCRdb copy retains only in-frame clones and omits some. The sample records 55,000 to 70,000 clones, about 95% being singletons. Sample: PBMCs. Every receptor here comes from a young man in good health and CMV-seronegative.

This clone appeared once. V is TRBV11-2 and J is TRBJ2-7; 7 nucleotides line up with TRBD1. V trimming: 5 bases; J trimming: 0 bases; junction bases outside the gene matches: 10. CDR3 length: 16 residues. Germline V lookup: CDR1 SGHAT, CDR2 FQNNGV. CDR3: CASSTYRDRDSYEQYF. CDR3 sequence (DNA): TGTGCCAGCAGCACTTACCGGGACAGAGACTCCTACGAGCAGTACTTC.

The CDR3 sequence is CASSFSSGNNEQFF. The CDR3 DNA is TGTGCCAGCAGCTTCTCTAGCGGGAACAATGAGCAGTTCTTC. The genes are TRBV7-7 and TRBJ2-1; 9 nucleotides line up with TRBD2. The CDR3 spans 14 residues. The ends lost 3 bases at V and 5 bases at J; junction bases unmatched: 2. Germline lookup yields CDR1 SSHAT and CDR2 FNYEAQ (reference sequence).

This chain connects TRBV21-1 to TRBJ1-5; TRBD1 reflects the table's D call only, with no check against the DNA. TRBV21-1 is a known pseudogene. This CDR3 has 22 residues. The CDR3 DNA is TGTGCCAGCAGCGTAACTGCCCCCGTTCAACAGGGGGCCGCGGTGTCCAATCAGCCCCAGCATTTT. Translated, it gives CASSVTAPVQQGAAVSNQPQHF.

The chain recombines TRBV10-1 with TRBJ1-1, with 12 bases matching TRBD1. The V segment lost 8 bases and the J segment 4 bases; nucleotides outside the gene matches: 8. The V gene's germline CDR1 is WNHNN and CDR2 SYGVQD (reference sequence). The CDR3 extends over 15 amino acids. CDR3 sequence reads: CASGGQGAPGTEAFF. CDR3 nucleotide sequence: TGCGCCAGCGGGGGACAGGGGGCGCCGGGCACTGAAGCTTTCTTT.

This chain connects TRBV10-1 to TRBJ2-1; no definite D call. The V end lost 0 bases, the J end lost 8 bases, and 8 bases lay between the germline ends. The germline gives CDR1 WNHNN, CDR2 SYGVQD (reference sequence). This CDR3 has 13 amino acids. In DNA, the CDR3 is TGCGCCAGCAGTGAGTCGCGAGGCGATGAGCAGTTCTTC. Amino acids: CASSESRGDEQFF.

This clone is a singleton in its sample. The chain employs TRBV5-4 and TRBJ2-3, with 7 bases fitting TRBD1. Trimming at V came to 4 bases and at J to 2 bases, leaving 7 bases not matched to a gene. Per the germline V gene, CDR1 is SGHNT and CDR2 is YYREEE (reference sequence). There are 15 residues in the CDR3. CDR3 residues: CASSKGATITDTQYF. The CDR3 nucleotides read TGTGCCAGCAGCAAGGGGGCTACGATCACAGATACGCAGTATTTT.

The chain employs TRBV28 and TRBJ2-7; 7 nucleotides agree with TRBD1. Trimming took 4 bases from V and 0 from J; bases not matched to a gene: 6. Germline-derived CDR1 and CDR2 are MDHEN and SYDVKM. The CDR3 is made up of 15 amino acids. CDR3 sequence (DNA): TGTGCCAGCAGTTCGCCGGGACAGAGCTCCTACGAGCAGTACTTC. It translates to CASSSPGQSSYEQYF.

This chain connects TRBV5-6 to TRBJ2-3, with 10 bases identical to TRBD2. The CDR3 runs 15 residues. In germline, CDR1 is SGHDT, CDR2 YYEEEE. V trimming: 0 bases; J trimming: 3 bases; junction bases outside the gene matches: 1. CDR3 region: CASSLELAGTDTQYF. In DNA form, the CDR3 reads TGTGCCAGCAGCTTGGAACTAGCGGGAACAGATACGCAGTATTTT. Full variable domain (rest looked up from reference TRBV5-6 and TRBJ2-3): DAGVTQSPTHLIKTRGQQVTLRCSPKSGHDTVSWYQQALGQGPQFIFQYYEEEERQRGNFPDRFSGHQFPNYSSELNVNALLLGDSALYLCASSLELAGTDTQYFGPGTRLTVL.

This sequence joins TRBV28 and TRBJ1-4; D unclear. The CDR3 consists of 16 residues. Trimming removed 2 bases from V and 4 bases from J, with 14 bases in between. The germline V gene has CDR1 MDHEN and CDR2 SYDVKM. CDR3 bases: TGTGCCAGCAGTTTAGTCGAACGAGATTTTAATGAAAAACTGTTTTTT. Protein: CASSLVERDFNEKLFF. The whole variable domain, filled in from reference TRBV28 and TRBJ1-4, reads DVKVTQSSRYLVKRTGEKVFLECVQDMDHENMFWYRQDPGLGLRLIYFSYDVKMKEKGDIPEGYSVSREKKERFSLILESASTNQTSMYLCASSLVERDFNEKLFFGSGTQLSVL.

The chain combines TRBV15 with TRBJ2-1; no clear D. The CDR3 spans 14 residues. Germline CDR1 LNHNV, CDR2 YYDKDF (reference sequence). The V end was cut by 8 bases, the J end by 0 bases, with 11 bases between. Written as DNA, the CDR3 is TGTGCCACCCAGAGGCAGAGCTCCTACAATGAGCAGTTCTTC. Protein sequence: CATQRQSSYNEQFF.

This clone was counted once. The chain recombines TRBV28 with TRBJ1-2; D unclear. The germline gives CDR1 MDHEN, CDR2 SYDVKM. Trimming left V 5 bases short and J 4 bases short, with 17 bases between. This CDR3 region has 15 residues. The CDR3 nucleotides are TGTGCCAGCAGTCCAGCAGATTGGCAGGTCTATGGCTACACCTTC. Amino acids: CASSPADWQVYGYTF.

V usage is TRBV18 and J usage is TRBJ2-3; 10 nucleotides line up with TRBD1. The V gene's germline CDR1 is KGHSH and CDR2 LQKENI. CDR3 length equals 17 residues. With V trimmed by 1 base and J by 0 bases, 4 bases remained unmatched. The DNA of the CDR3 is TGTGCCAGCTCACCACGACAGGGGGCCCCTAGCACAGATACGCAGTATTTT. Protein product: CASSPRQGAPSTDTQYF.

V usage is TRBV4-3 and J usage is TRBJ2-3, with D possibly matching TRBD2 (7 bases). The germline gives CDR1 LGHNA, CDR2 YSLEER. This CDR3 spans 15 amino acids. V lost 4 bases, J lost 7 bases, and 18 bases lay in between. CDR3 coding DNA: TGCGCCAGCAGCCTAGAGGGGGGAGGGCCGAATACGCAGTATTTT. Its protein is CASSLEGGGPNTQYF.

The chain has TRBV30 and TRBJ1-3; D gene ambiguous. Trimming took off 2 bases at V and 0 bases at J, with 11 bases between the two ends. The CDR3 extends over 15 amino acids. In germline, CDR1 is GTSNPN, CDR2 SVGIG (reference sequence). This chain's CDR3 is CAWSPQFYSGNTIYF. The CDR3 bases are TGTGCCTGGAGTCCCCAATTCTACTCTGGAAACACCATATATTTT.